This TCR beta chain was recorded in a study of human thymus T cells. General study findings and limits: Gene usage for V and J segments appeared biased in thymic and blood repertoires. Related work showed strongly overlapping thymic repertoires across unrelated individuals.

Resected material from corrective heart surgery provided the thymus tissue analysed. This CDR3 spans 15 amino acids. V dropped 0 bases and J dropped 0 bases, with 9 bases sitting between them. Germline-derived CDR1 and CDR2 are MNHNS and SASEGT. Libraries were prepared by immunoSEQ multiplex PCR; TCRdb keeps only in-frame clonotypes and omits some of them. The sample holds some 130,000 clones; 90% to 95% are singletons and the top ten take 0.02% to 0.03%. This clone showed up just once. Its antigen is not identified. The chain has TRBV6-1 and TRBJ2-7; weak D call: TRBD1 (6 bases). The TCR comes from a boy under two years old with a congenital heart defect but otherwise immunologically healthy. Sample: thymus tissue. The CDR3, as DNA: TGTGCCAGCAGTGAAGCCGGGACACGCTCCTACGAGCAGTACTTC. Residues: CASSEAGTRSYEQYF.